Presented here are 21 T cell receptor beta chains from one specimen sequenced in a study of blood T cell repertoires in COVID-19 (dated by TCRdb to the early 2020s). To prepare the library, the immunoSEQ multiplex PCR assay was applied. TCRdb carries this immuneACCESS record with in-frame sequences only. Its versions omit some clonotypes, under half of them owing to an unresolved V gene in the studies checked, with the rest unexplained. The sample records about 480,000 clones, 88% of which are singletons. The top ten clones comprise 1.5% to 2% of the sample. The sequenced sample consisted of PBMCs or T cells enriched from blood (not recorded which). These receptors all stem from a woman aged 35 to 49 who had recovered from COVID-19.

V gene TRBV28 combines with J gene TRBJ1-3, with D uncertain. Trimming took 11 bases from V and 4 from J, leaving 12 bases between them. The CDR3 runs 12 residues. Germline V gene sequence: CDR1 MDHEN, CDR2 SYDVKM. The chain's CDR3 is CASISTGNTIYF. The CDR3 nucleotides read TGTGCCTCCATCTCAACAGGAAACACCATATATTTT. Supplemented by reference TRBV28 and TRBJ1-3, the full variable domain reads DVKVTQSSRYLVKRTGEKVFLECVQDMDHENMFWYRQDPGLGLRLIYFSYDVKMKEKGDIPEGYSVSREKKERFSLILESASTNQTSMYLCASISTGNTIYFGEGSWLTVV.

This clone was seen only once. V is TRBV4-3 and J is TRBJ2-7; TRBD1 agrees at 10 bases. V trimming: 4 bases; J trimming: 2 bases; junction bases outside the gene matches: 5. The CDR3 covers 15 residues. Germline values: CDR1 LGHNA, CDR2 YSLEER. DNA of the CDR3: TGCGCCAGCAGCCTAAGACAGGGGGCACCCTACGAGCAGTACTTC. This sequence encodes CASSLRQGAPYEQYF.

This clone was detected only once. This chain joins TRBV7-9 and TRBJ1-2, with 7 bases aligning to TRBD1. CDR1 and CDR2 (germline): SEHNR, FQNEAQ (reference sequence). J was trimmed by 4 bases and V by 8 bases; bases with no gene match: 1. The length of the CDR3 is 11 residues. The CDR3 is CASHRGYGYTF. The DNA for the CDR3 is TGTGCCAGCCACAGGGGCTATGGCTACACCTTC.

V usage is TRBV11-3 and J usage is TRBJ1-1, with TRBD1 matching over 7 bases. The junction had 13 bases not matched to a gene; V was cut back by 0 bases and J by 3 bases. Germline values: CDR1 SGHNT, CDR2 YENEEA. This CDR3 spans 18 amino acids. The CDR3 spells CASSLDPQTGRGDTEAFF. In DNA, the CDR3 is TGTGCCAGCAGCTTAGATCCCCAGACAGGGCGGGGTGACACTGAAGCTTTCTTT.

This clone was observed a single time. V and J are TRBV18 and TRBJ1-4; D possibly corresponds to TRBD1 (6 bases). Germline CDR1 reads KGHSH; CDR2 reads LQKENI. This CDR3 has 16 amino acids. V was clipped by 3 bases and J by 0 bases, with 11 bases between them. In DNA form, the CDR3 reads TGTGCCAGCTCACCTACTCAGGGGTCAACTAATGAAAAACTGTTTTTT. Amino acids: CASSPTQGSTNEKLFF.

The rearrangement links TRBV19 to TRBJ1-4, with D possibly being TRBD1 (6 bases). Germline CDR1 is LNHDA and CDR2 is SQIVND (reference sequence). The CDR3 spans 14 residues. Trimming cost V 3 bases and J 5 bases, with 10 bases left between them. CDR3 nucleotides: TGTGCCAGTAGTATGACAGGAGGCAATGAAAAACTGTTTTTT. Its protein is CASSMTGGNEKLFF.

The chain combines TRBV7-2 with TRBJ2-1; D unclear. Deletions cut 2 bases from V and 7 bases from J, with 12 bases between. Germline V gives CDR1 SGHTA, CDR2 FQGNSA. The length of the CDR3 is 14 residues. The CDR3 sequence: CASSLTVSRNEQFF. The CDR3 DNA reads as TGTGCCAGCAGCTTAACCGTCTCCCGGAATGAGCAGTTCTTC.

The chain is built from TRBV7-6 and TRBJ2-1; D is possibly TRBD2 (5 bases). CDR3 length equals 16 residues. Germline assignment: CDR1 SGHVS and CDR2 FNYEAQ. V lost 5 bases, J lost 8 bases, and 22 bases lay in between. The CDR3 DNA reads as TGTGCCAGCAGCGCGGTTGTGGCGGGTCCTCGCGATGAGCAGTTCTTC. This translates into CASSAVVAGPRDEQFF.

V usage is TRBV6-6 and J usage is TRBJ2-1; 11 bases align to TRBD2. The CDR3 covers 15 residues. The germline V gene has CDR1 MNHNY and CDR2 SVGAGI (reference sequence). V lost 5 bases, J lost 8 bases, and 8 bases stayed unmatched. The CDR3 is CASSKGLAVFDEQFF. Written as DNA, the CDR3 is TGTGCCAGCAGTAAGGGACTAGCGGTTTTCGATGAGCAGTTCTTC.

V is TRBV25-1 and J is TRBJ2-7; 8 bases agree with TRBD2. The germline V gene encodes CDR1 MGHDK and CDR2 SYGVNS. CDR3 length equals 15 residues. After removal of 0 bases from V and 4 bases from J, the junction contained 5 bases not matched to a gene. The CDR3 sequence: CASSEYSGIEYEQYF. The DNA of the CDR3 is TGTGCCAGCAGTGAATATAGCGGGATTGAATACGAGCAGTACTTC.

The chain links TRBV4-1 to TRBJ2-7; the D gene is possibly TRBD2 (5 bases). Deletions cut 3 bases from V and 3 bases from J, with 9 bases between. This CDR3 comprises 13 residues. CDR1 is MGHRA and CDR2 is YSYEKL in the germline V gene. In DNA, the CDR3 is TGCGCCAGCAGCCAGACTAATAGCTACGAGCAGTACTTC. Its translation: CASSQTNSYEQYF.

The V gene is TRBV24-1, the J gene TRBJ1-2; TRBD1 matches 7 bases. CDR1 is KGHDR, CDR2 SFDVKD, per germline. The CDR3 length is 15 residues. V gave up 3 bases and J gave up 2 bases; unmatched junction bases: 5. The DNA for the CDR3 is TGTGCCACCAGTGATGGGACAGCGATAAACTATGGCTACACCTTC. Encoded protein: CATSDGTAINYGYTF.

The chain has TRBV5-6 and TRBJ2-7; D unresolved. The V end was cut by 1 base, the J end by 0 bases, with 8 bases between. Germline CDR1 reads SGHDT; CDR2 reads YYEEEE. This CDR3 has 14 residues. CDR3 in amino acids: CASSLISASYEQYF. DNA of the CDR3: TGTGCCAGCAGCTTGATAAGCGCCTCCTACGAGCAGTACTTC. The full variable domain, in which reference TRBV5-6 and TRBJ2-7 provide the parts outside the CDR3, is DAGVTQSPTHLIKTRGQQVTLRCSPKSGHDTVSWYQQALGQGPQFIFQYYEEEERQRGNFPDRFSGHQFPNYSSELNVNALLLGDSALYLCASSLISASYEQYFGPGTRLTVT.

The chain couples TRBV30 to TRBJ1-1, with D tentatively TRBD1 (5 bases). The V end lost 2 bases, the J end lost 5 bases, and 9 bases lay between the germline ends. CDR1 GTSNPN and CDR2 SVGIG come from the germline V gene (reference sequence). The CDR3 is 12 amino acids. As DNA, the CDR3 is TGTGCCTGGAGTTTGGGGGGGACTGAAGCTTTCTTT. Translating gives CAWSLGGTEAFF.

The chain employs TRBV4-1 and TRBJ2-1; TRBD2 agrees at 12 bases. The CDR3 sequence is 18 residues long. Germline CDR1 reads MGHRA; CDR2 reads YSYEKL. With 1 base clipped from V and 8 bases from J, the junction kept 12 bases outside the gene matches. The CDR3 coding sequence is TGCGCCAGCAGCCAAGTAGACCTCCTAGCGGGAGGGCCTGATGAGCAGTTCTTC. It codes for CASSQVDLLAGGPDEQFF.

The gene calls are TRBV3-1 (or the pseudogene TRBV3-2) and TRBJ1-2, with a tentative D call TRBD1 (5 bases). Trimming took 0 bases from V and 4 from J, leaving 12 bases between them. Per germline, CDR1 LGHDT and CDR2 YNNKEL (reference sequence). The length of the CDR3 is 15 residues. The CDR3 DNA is TGTGCCAGCAGCCAAGACTTAGGAGGGGTCTATGGCTACACCTTC. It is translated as CASSQDLGGVYGYTF.

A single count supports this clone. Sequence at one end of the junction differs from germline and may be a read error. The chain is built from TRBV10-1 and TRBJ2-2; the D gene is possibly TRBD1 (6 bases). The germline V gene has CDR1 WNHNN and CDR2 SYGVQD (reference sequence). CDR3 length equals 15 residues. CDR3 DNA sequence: TGCGCCACCAGTCGACAGGACCTCAGGACCGGGGAGCTGTTTTTT. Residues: CATSRQDLRTGELFF.

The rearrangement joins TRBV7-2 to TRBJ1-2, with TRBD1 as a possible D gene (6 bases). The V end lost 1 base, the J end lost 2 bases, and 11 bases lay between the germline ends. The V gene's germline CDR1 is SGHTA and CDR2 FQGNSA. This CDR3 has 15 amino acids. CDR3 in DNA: TGTGCCAGCAGCTTAGATCCAGGGGCGAACTATGGCTACACCTTC. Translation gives CASSLDPGANYGYTF.

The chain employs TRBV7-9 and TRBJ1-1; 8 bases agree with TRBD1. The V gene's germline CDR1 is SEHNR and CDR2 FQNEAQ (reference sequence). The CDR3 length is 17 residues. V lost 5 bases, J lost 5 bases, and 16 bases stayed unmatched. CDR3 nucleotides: TGTGCCAGCAGCCCCAGACAGGGGCGAGACCATGGTACTGAAGCTTTCTTT. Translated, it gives CASSPRQGRDHGTEAFF.

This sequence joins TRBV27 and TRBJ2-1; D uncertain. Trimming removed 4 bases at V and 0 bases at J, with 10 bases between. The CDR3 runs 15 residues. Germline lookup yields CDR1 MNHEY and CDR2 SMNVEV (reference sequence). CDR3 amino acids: CASSWFMSSYNEQFF. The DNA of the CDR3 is TGTGCCAGCAGTTGGTTTATGAGCTCCTACAATGAGCAGTTCTTC.

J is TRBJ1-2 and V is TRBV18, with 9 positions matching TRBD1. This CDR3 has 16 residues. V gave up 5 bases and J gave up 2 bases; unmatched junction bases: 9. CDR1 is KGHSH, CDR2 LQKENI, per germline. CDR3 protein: CASSKDRGSSNYGYTF. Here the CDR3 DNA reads TGTGCCAGCTCAAAGGACAGGGGTAGCTCCAACTATGGCTACACCTTC.